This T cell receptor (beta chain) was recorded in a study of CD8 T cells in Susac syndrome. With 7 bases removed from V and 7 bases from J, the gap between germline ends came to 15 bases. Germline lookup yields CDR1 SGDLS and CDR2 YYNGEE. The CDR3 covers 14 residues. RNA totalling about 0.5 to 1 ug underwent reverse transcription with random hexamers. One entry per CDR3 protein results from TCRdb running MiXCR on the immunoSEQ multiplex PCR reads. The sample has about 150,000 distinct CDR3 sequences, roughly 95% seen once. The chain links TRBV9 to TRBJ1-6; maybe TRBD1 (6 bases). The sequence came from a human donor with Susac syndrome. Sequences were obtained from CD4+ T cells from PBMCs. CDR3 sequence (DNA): TGTGCCAGCGGGGGGGTACAGGGAAATTCACCCCTCCACTTT. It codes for CASGGVQGNSPLHF.